Here is one T cell receptor (beta chain) with its context. The data were taken from a study of blood T cell repertoires in COVID-19. The cohort comprised adults aged 18 to 89 years residing in about 25 US areas. The authors' processing: Reference gene primer amplification in the assay estimated nucleated cell counts. Data came from immunoSEQ multiplex PCR; TCRdb stores just in-frame clones and leaves some out. The DNA was the basis for D and trimming; V, J and clone size are from that table. The data hold fewer than 350,000 clones, with around nine tenths observed a single time. Germline V gene lookup returns CDR1 LNHDA and CDR2 SQIVND (reference sequence). The CDR3 runs to 16 residues. V lost 3 bases to trimming and J lost 0 bases; unmatched junction nucleotides: 6.

This TCR derives from a woman between 25 and 40 years old who had been exposed to COVID-19. The source material was PBMCs or T cells enriched from blood (not recorded which). The chain employs TRBV19 and TRBJ2-3, with 7 positions matching TRBD2. CDR3 DNA sequence: TGTGCCAGTAGTATGGGCCCTAGCGGAAGCACAGATACGCAGTATTTT. Residues: CASSMGPSGSTDTQYF.